The 6 T cell receptor beta chains listed next were all sequenced from one sample in a study of blood T cell repertoires in COVID-19 (dated by TCRdb to the early 2020s). Library prep was done by the immunoSEQ multiplex PCR assay. The table was pulled from immuneACCESS by TCRdb, which kept in-frame rearrangements only. Such tables lose some clones; where checked, under half of the loss comes from unresolved V genes, and the rest has no known cause. Across this sample there are roughly 14,000 clones, with approximately 86% seen only once. The ten largest clones add up to roughly 52% of the sample. The specimen was peripheral blood. These receptors were obtained from a man in his sixties with acute or convalescent COVID-19.

The chain carries TRBV3-1 (or the pseudogene TRBV3-2) and TRBJ1-5, with 9 bases lining up with TRBD1. J was trimmed by 6 bases and V by 5 bases; bases with no gene match: 5. Germline V gene lookup returns CDR1 LGHDT and CDR2 YNNKEL (reference sequence). The length of the CDR3 is 14 residues. The DNA for the CDR3 is TGTGCCAGCAGCTCTGGGACAGGGACTCAGCCCCAGCATTTT. Protein sequence: CASSSGTGTQPQHF.

The chain employs TRBV5-6 and TRBJ2-3; TRBD2 aligns across 10 bases. CDR3 length equals 15 residues. The germline gives CDR1 SGHDT, CDR2 YYEEEE. V lost 3 bases, J lost 4 bases, and 5 bases stayed unmatched. The CDR3 here is CASSSPSGGADTQYF. CDR3 bases: TGTGCCAGCAGCTCTCCTAGCGGGGGCGCAGATACGCAGTATTTT.

This clone was counted once. The chain employs TRBV7-2 and TRBJ1-4; no firm D call. CDR3 length equals 15 residues. Germline-derived CDR1 and CDR2 are SGHTA and FQGNSA. Trimming shortened V by 0 bases and J by 5 bases, and 10 bases separated the two germline ends. The CDR3 sequence: CASSLALPINEKLFF. CDR3 nucleotide sequence: TGTGCCAGCAGCTTAGCGTTGCCTATAAATGAAAAACTGTTTTTT.

The V call is TRBV25-1, the J call TRBJ2-3, with 10 bases that match TRBD2. This CDR3 region has 14 residues. The V gene end was trimmed by 3 bases and the J gene end by 8 bases; junction bases not matched to a gene: 5. The germline gives CDR1 MGHDK, CDR2 SYGVNS. CDR3 in amino acids: CASSDPSGRPTQYF. CDR3 coding DNA: TGTGCCAGCAGTGACCCTAGCGGGAGACCTACGCAGTATTTT.

The CDR3 DNA is TGTGCCGCCTCAACAGGGAGAAGGTACGAGCAGTACTTC. Residues: CAASTGRRYEQYF. The chain couples TRBV28 to TRBJ2-7; a weak D match, TRBD1 (6 bases). The germline V gene has CDR1 MDHEN and CDR2 SYDVKM. CDR3 length equals 13 residues. V dropped 11 bases and J dropped 4 bases, with 18 bases sitting between them.

V gene TRBV6-5 combines with J gene TRBJ1-4; a weak D match, TRBD1 (6 bases). Germline CDR1 is MNHEY and CDR2 is SVGAGI. The V end lost 7 bases, the J end lost 3 bases, and 15 bases lay between the germline ends. The CDR3 runs 15 residues. The CDR3 nucleotides are TGTGCCAGCACCCTCCGGGGGGGCTCTAATGAAAAACTGTTTTTT. Translated: CASTLRGGSNEKLFF.